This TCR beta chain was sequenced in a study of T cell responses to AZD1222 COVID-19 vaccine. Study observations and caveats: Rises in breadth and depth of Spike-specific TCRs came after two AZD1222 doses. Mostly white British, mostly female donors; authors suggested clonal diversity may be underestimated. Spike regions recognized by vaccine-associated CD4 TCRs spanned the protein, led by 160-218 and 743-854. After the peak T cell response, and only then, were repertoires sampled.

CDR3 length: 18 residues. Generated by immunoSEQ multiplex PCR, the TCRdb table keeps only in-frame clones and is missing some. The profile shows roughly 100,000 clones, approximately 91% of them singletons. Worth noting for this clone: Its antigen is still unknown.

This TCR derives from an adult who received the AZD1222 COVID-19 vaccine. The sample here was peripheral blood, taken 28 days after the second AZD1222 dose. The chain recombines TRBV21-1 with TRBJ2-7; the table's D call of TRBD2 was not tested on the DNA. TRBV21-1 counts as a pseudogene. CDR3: CASSKLPFPSGDSYEQYF. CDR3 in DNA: TGTGCCAGCAGCAAATTGCCTTTTCCTAGCGGAGACTCCTACGAGCAGTACTTC.